The 24 T cell receptor beta chains in this list originate from one sample, sequenced in a study of beta chain features in type 1 diabetes. Overall study findings and caveats: Type 1 diabetes patients had TCRB CDR3s that were shorter (moderately but significantly so) in all four CD4+ subsets.

Antigen specificity for these receptors is unknown. Of the isolated RNA, all was reverse transcribed, and so the sequenced material was expressed TCRB transcripts. Using immunoSEQ multiplex PCR, the repertoire was profiled, and TCRdb retains in-frame clones only, with some absent. This table has over 150,000 clones, approximately 10% appearing once. The sequenced sample consisted of central memory CD4+ T cells from blood. The receptors stem from a young man with type 1 diabetes.

The DNA of the CDR3 is TGTGCCAGCAGCGTAGGTAGGGGGCAACAATCTGGGGCCAACGTCCTGACTTTC. Its translation is CASSVGRGQQSGANVLTF. This sequence joins TRBV9 and TRBJ2-6; 7 nucleotides match TRBD1. The CDR3 extends over 18 amino acids. Trimming at V came to 0 bases and at J to 1 base, leaving 7 bases not matched to a gene. CDR1 SGDLS and CDR2 YYNGEE come from the germline V gene.

In DNA form, the CDR3 reads TGTGCCAGCAGTGAAACAGGACTAGCGGGAGCCGGGGCCAACGTCCTGACTTTC. Translating gives CASSETGLAGAGANVLTF. This chain uses TRBV6-1 with TRBJ2-6; 13 nucleotides match TRBD2. There are 18 residues in the CDR3. With 2 bases clipped from V and 4 bases from J, the junction kept 5 bases outside the gene matches. Germline V gene data show CDR1 as MNHNS and CDR2 as SASEGT.

There are a few counts of this clone. V is TRBV5-6 and J is TRBJ1-2, with unresolved D. The CDR3 is made up of 11 amino acids. V lost 5 bases and J lost 2, with 4 bases in between. In germline, CDR1 is SGHDT, CDR2 YYEEEE. Here the CDR3 reads CASSMNYGYTF. In DNA, the CDR3 is TGTGCCAGCAGTATGAACTATGGCTACACCTTC.

A few counts support this clone. The V call is TRBV7-9, the J call TRBJ1-4; 7 positions agree with TRBD1. The CDR3 covers 15 residues. J lost 7 bases, V lost 5 bases, and 10 bases had no gene match. Germline CDR1 and CDR2: SEHNR and FQNEAQ (reference sequence). The CDR3 reads CASSPGDSFGEKLFF. Written as DNA, the CDR3 is TGTGCCAGCAGCCCAGGGGACAGTTTCGGTGAAAAACTGTTTTTT. Filled out from reference TRBV7-9 and TRBJ1-4, the complete variable domain reads DTGVSQNPRHKITKRGQNVTFRCDPISEHNRLYWYRQTLGQGPEFLTYFQNEAQLEKSRLLSDRFSAERPKGSFSTLEIQRTEQGDSAMYLCASSPGDSFGEKLFFGSGTQLSVL.

This clone was seen a handful of times. V is TRBV29-1 and J is TRBJ1-3, with TRBD1 as a possible D gene (6 bases). The CDR3 has 14 residues. V lost 0 bases, J lost 2 bases, and 8 bases lay in between. Germline CDR1 SQVTM, CDR2 ANQGSEA. The CDR3 spells CSVEEQGTGNTIYF. The CDR3 DNA reads TGCAGCGTTGAAGAACAGGGAACTGGAAACACCATATATTTT.

The chain combines TRBV2 with TRBJ1-5, with 8 bases fitting TRBD1. CDR1 is SNHLY and CDR2 is FYNNEI in the germline V gene. The V and J ends lost 6 bases and 2 bases, in that order; junction bases with no gene match: 6. The CDR3 covers 15 residues. CDR3 region: CASSRSTGGNQPQHF. In nucleotides, the CDR3 is TGTGCCAGCAGCAGATCGACAGGGGGCAATCAGCCCCAGCATTTT.

This clone was seen more than once but under ten times. The rearrangement joins TRBV27 to TRBJ2-4, with D possibly matching TRBD1 (5 bases). The V end lost 2 bases, the J end lost 9 bases, and 14 bases lay between the germline ends. CDR3 size: 14 residues. Germline-derived CDR1 and CDR2 are MNHEY and SMNVEV (reference sequence). The CDR3 coding sequence is TGTGCCAGCAGTTTAATCCTGGGGCAAGGCATTCAGTACTTC. Translating gives CASSLILGQGIQYF.

This sequence joins TRBV11-2 and TRBJ2-1; tentatively, D is TRBD2 (6 bases). The V end was cut by 1 base, the J end by 7 bases, with 23 bases between. The CDR3 has 18 residues. CDR1 and CDR2 (germline): SGHAT, FQNNGV. The CDR3 nucleotides read TGTGCCAGCAGCTTAGCCGTTTATTCCGGGGCCGGAGGGAATGAGCAGTTCTTC. It specifies CASSLAVYSGAGGNEQFF.

This clone was detected only a few times. The rearrangement uses TRBV7-8 and TRBJ1-1; the D is unclear. V lost 5 bases, J lost 11 bases, and 15 bases lay in between. The CDR3 runs 12 residues. CDR1 and CDR2 from the germline V gene are SGHVS and FQNEAQ. The CDR3, as DNA: TGTGCCAGCAGCCCAGGTCGGAGAGGGGCTTTCTTT. Protein product: CASSPGRRGAFF.

The chain uses TRBV15 and TRBJ2-3; 9 bases match TRBD2. The CDR3 runs 17 residues. Trimming took 1 base from V and 0 from J; bases not matched to a gene: 5. Germline CDR1 reads LNHNV; CDR2 reads YYDKDF (reference sequence). The chain's CDR3 is CATSRGSSGTSTDTQYF. The CDR3 nucleotides read TGTGCCACCAGCAGAGGATCTAGCGGGACTAGCACAGATACGCAGTATTTT.

The V gene is TRBV29-1, the J gene TRBJ2-1, with TRBD2 as a possible D gene (6 bases). CDR3 length equals 11 residues. V lost 7 bases and J 8 bases, leaving 12 bases between the germline ends. Germline CDR1 SQVTM, CDR2 ANQGSEA. The CDR3 DNA reads TGCAGCGCGGGGGTACTCGATGAGCAGTTCTTC. It translates to CSAGVLDEQFF.

This clone was recorded a few times. This rearrangement joins TRBV5-4 to TRBJ2-5; 11 bases match TRBD1. The CDR3 is 14 residues long. Germline V gene data show CDR1 as SGHNT and CDR2 as YYREEE (reference sequence). J was trimmed by 7 bases and V by 4 bases; bases with no gene match: 6. Written as DNA, the CDR3 is TGTGCCAGCAGCACGGGACAGGGGGGCGGGACCCAGTACTTC. Translation gives CASSTGQGGGTQYF. The entire variable domain, with the rest obtained from reference TRBV5-4 and TRBJ2-5, is as follows: ETGVTQSPTHLIKTRGQQVTLRCSSQSGHNTVSWYQQALGQGPQFIFQYYREEENGRGNFPPRFSGLQFPNYSSELNVNALELDDSALYLCASSTGQGGGTQYFGPGTRLLVL.

The V and J genes are TRBV4-2 and TRBJ2-5; the match to TRBD2 covers 11 bases. Germline V gene sequence: CDR1 LGHNA, CDR2 YNFKEQ. This CDR3 is 17 amino acids long. V lost 4 bases, J lost 1 base, and 8 bases stayed unmatched. CDR3 sequence reads: CASSPQGTSGAQETQYF. CDR3 bases: TGTGCCAGCAGCCCTCAGGGGACTAGCGGAGCCCAAGAGACCCAGTACTTC.

This clone was counted between two and nine times. CDR3 protein: CASSATGGLAKNIQYF. In nucleotides, the CDR3 is TGTGCCAGCTCAGCGACAGGGGGATTAGCCAAAAACATTCAGTACTTC. V and J are TRBV18 and TRBJ2-4, with 9 bases lining up with TRBD1. The CDR3 sequence is 16 residues long. Germline CDR1 KGHSH, CDR2 LQKENI. The V segment lost 5 bases and the J segment 0 bases; nucleotides outside the gene matches: 5.

In this sample, this clone turned up a few times. The chain uses TRBV11-2 and TRBJ1-1; TRBD1 aligns across 11 bases. V lost 2 bases and J lost 6; bases outside the gene matches: 14. CDR1 is SGHAT, CDR2 FQNNGV, per germline. The CDR3 covers 18 residues. The CDR3 sequence: CASSLRTGGLNQFAEAFF. The CDR3 region has the DNA TGTGCCAGCAGCTTAAGGACAGGGGGCTTAAATCAATTCGCTGAAGCTTTCTTT.

In this sample, this clone turned up many times. The chain recombines TRBV15 with TRBJ2-7, with TRBD1 as a possible D gene (7 bases). Germline V CDR1 and CDR2: LNHNV, YYDKDF (reference sequence). V was clipped by 0 bases and J by 2 bases, with 11 bases between them. This CDR3 spans 15 amino acids. The CDR3 region has the DNA TGTGCCACCAGCAGAGAGGGGGGACAGACCTACGAGCAGTACTTC. Residues: CATSREGGQTYEQYF. The whole variable domain, remainder taken from reference TRBV15 and TRBJ2-7, is DAMVIQNPRYQVTQFGKPVTLSCSQTLNHNVMYWYQQKSSQAPKLLFHYYDKDFNNEADTPDNFQSRRPNTSFCFLDIRSPGLGDTAMYLCATSREGGQTYEQYFGPGTRLTVT.

This clone was found a few times. The chain's CDR3 is CASSPTREGTDTQYF. CDR3 nucleotides: TGTGCCAGCAGCCCGACCCGTGAGGGCACAGATACGCAGTATTTT. The chain carries TRBV5-4 and TRBJ2-3; no definite D call. CDR3 length: 15 residues. Germline V gives CDR1 SGHNT, CDR2 YYREEE (reference sequence). Trimming removed 4 bases from V and 1 base from J, with 13 bases in between.

V usage is TRBV7-2 and J usage is TRBJ1-1, with D perhaps TRBD1 (5 bases). Germline lookup yields CDR1 SGHTA and CDR2 FQGNSA. There are 13 residues in the CDR3. Trimming took off 8 bases at V and 2 bases at J, with 12 bases between the two ends. CDR3 amino acids: CASGTRVNTEAFF. DNA of the CDR3: TGTGCCAGCGGAACCAGGGTTAACACTGAAGCTTTCTTT. The complete variable domain, with remaining parts taken from reference TRBV7-2 and TRBJ1-1, reads GAGVSQSPSNKVTEKGKDVELRCDPISGHTALYWYRQSLGQGLEFLIYFQGNSAPDKSGLPSDRFSAERTGGSVSTLTIQRTQQEDSAVYLCASGTRVNTEAFFGQGTRLTVV.

The rearrangement joins TRBV4-2 to TRBJ2-5, with D tentatively TRBD1 (6 bases). The CDR3 extends over 15 amino acids. Trimming cost V 3 bases and J 1 base, with 12 bases left between them. Germline V CDR1 and CDR2: LGHNA, YNFKEQ. The CDR3 bases are TGTGCCAGCAGCCAGGGATCGGACAGCCAAGAGACCCAGTACTTC. As protein: CASSQGSDSQETQYF.

J is TRBJ2-5 and V is TRBV11-2, with a tentative D call TRBD1 (6 bases). Germline V gene data show CDR1 as SGHAT and CDR2 as FQNNGV. V lost 6 bases, J lost 4 bases, and 12 bases lay in between. CDR3 length: 13 residues. CDR3 in amino acids: CASSYTGRETQYF. In DNA form, the CDR3 reads TGTGCCAGCAGTTATACAGGGAGAGAGACCCAGTACTTC. The whole variable domain, filled in from reference TRBV11-2 and TRBJ2-5, reads EAGVAQSPRYKIIEKRQSVAFWCNPISGHATLYWYQQILGQGPKLLIQFQNNGVVDDSQLPKDRFSAERLKGVDSTLKIQPAKLEDSAVYLCASSYTGRETQYFGPGTRLLVL.

The V gene is TRBV7-2, the J gene TRBJ1-1, with D uncertain. The germline V gene encodes CDR1 SGHTA and CDR2 FQGNSA. The CDR3 has 12 amino acids. Trimming pared 5 bases from V and 8 bases from J, leaving 12 bases between. The CDR3 nucleotides read TGTGCCAGCAGCCTACTTCCGACAGAAGCTTTCTTT. It yields the protein CASSLLPTEAFF. The whole variable domain, filled in from reference TRBV7-2 and TRBJ1-1, reads GAGVSQSPSNKVTEKGKDVELRCDPISGHTALYWYRQSLGQGLEFLIYFQGNSAPDKSGLPSDRFSAERTGGSVSTLTIQRTQQEDSAVYLCASSLLPTEAFFGQGTRLTVV.

This chain joins TRBV30 and TRBJ1-5, with 7 nucleotides matching TRBD1. The CDR3 consists of 13 residues. Germline CDR1 reads GTSNPN; CDR2 reads SVGIG (reference sequence). V lost 1 base and J lost 5; bases outside the gene matches: 2. The CDR3 DNA reads TGTGCCTGGAGTGGGACAGGACATCAGCCCCAGCATTTT. Its translation: CAWSGTGHQPQHF.

This chain connects TRBV7-2 to TRBJ1-2, with D possibly being TRBD1 (6 bases). The CDR3 extends over 14 amino acids. With 1 base removed from V and 3 bases from J, the gap between germline ends came to 9 bases. Per the germline V gene, CDR1 is SGHTA and CDR2 is FQGNSA. The CDR3 DNA is TGTGCCAGCAGCTTAGTACAGGGAGACTATGGCTACACCTTC. Translated, it gives CASSLVQGDYGYTF.

The J gene is TRBJ2-7, the V gene TRBV7-6, with TRBD1 matching over 8 bases. After removal of 3 bases from V and 2 bases from J, the junction contained 9 bases not matched to a gene. The CDR3 spans 16 residues. Germline lookup yields CDR1 SGHVS and CDR2 FNYEAQ. The CDR3 loop reads CASSLAPGQGAYEQYF. CDR3 in DNA: TGTGCCAGCAGCTTGGCTCCCGGACAGGGAGCCTACGAGCAGTACTTC.